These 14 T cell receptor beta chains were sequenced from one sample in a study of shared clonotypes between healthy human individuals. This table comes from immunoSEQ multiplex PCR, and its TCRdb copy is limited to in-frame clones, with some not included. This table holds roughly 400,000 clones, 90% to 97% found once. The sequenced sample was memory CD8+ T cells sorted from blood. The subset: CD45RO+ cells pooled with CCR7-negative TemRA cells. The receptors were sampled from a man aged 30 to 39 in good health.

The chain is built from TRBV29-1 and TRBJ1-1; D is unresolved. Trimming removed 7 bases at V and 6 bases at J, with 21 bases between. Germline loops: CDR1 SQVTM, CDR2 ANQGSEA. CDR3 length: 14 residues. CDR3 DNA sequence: TGCAGCGCCGAATCCAGCCGAGCCGGTCCTGAAGCTTTCTTT. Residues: CSAESSRAGPEAFF.

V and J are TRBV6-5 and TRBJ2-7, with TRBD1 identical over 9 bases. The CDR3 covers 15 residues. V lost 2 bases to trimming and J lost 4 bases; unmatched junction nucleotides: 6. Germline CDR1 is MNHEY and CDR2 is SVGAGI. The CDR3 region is CASSYRDRERYEQYF. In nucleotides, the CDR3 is TGTGCCAGCAGTTACCGGGACAGGGAGAGGTACGAGCAGTACTTC.

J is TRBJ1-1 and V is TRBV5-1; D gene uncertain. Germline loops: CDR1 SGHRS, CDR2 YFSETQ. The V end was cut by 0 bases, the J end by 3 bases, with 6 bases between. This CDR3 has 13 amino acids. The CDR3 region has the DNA TGCGCCAGCAGCTTGGCCACGTACACTGAAGCTTTCTTT. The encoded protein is CASSLATYTEAFF.

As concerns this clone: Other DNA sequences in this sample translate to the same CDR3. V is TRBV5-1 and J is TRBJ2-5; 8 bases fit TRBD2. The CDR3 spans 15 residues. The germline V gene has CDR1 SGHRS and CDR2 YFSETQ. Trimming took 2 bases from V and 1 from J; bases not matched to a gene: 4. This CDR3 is CASSLGTSGQETQYF. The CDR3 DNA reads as TGCGCCAGCAGCTTAGGAACTAGCGGCCAAGAGACCCAGTACTTC.

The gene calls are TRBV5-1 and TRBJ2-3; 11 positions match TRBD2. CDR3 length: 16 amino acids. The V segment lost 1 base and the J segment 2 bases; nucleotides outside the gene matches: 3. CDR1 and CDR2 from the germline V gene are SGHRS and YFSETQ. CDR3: CASSLPGLADTDTQYF. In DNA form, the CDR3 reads TGCGCCAGCAGCTTGCCGGGACTAGCGGACACAGATACGCAGTATTTT.

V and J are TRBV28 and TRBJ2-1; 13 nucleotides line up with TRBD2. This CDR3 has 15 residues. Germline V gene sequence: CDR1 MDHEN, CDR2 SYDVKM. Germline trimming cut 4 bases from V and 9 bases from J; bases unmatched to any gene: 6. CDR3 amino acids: CASSSTGTSGVEQFF. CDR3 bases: TGTGCCAGCAGTTCGACCGGGACTAGCGGGGTTGAGCAGTTCTTC.

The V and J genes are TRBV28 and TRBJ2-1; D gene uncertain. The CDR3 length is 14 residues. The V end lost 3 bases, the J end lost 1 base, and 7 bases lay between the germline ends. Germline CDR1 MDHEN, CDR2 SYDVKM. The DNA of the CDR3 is TGTGCCAGCAGTTTGTGGGGTTCCTACAATGAGCAGTTCTTC. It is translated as CASSLWGSYNEQFF.

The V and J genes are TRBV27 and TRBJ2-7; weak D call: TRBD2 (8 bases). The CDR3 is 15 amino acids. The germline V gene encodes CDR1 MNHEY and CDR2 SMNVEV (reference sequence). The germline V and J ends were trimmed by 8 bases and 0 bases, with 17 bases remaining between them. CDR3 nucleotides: TGTGCCAGCCGTCCCGGGAGGGACAGCTCCTACGAGCAGTACTTC. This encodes CASRPGRDSSYEQYF.

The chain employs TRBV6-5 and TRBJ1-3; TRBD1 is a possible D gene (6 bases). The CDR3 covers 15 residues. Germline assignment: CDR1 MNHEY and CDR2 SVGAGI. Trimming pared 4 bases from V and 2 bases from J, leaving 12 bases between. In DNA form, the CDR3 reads TGTGCCAGCAGTTTAACAGGGCTAGCTGGAAACACCATATATTTT. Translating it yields CASSLTGLAGNTIYF.

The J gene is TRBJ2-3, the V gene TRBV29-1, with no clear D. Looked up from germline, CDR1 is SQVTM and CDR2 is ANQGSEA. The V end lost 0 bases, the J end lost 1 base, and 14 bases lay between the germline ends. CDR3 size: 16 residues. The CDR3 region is CSVEDREGKGTDTQYF. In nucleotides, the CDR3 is TGCAGCGTTGAAGATCGTGAAGGGAAAGGCACAGATACGCAGTATTTT.

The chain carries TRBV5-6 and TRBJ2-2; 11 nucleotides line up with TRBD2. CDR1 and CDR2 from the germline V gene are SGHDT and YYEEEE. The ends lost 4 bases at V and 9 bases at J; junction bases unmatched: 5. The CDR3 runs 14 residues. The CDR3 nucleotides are TGTGCCAGCAGCCTAGCGGGAGGTGAGAGGGAGCTGTTTTTT. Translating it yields CASSLAGGERELFF.

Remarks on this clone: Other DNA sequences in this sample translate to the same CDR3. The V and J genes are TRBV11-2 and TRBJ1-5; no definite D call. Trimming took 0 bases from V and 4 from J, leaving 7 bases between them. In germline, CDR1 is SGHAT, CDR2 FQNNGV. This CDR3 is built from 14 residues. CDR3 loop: CASSLDQGNQPQHF. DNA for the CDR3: TGTGCCAGCAGCTTAGATCAAGGGAATCAGCCCCAGCATTTT.

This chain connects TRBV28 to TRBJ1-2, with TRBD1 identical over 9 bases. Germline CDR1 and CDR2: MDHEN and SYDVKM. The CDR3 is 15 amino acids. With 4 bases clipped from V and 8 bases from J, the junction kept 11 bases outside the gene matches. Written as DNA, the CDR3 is TGTGCCAGCAGTTGGGGACAGGGTACCTTCCGCGGCTACACCTTC. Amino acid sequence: CASSWGQGTFRGYTF.

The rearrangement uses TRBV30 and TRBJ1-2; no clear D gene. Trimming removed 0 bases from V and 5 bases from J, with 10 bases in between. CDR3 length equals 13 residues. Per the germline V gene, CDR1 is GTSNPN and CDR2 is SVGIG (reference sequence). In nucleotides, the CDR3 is TGTGCCTGGAGTGTACTGTCTCCTTATGGCTACACCTTC. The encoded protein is CAWSVLSPYGYTF.